The 10 T cell receptor beta chains in this list originate from one sample, sequenced in a study of cytomegalovirus exposure and HLA in healthy donors. Primers: 60 Vbeta forward and 13 Jbeta reverse. Clones were read by immunoSEQ multiplex PCR, and TCRdb kept only the in-frame ones, dropping some. Of 110,000 or so clones listed, 70% to 85% are singletons. Sequenced material: PBMCs. The receptors derive from a woman in her forties or fifties in good health and CMV-seropositive.

The chain recombines TRBV7-8 with TRBJ2-7; 7 nucleotides align to TRBD1. The ends lost 7 bases at V and 2 bases at J; junction bases unmatched: 8. The length of the CDR3 is 14 residues. Per germline, CDR1 SGHVS and CDR2 FQNEAQ. CDR3 loop: CASNVQGIPYEQYF. CDR3 sequence (DNA): TGTGCCAGCAACGTACAGGGGATTCCCTACGAGCAGTACTTC.

The CDR3 nucleotides are TGTGCCAGCAGCTTGGGCGGACAGGGGGCCGTCGAGCAGTACTTC. This sequence encodes CASSLGGQGAVEQYF. The chain recombines TRBV5-6 with TRBJ2-7; 11 bases match TRBD1. Germline lookup yields CDR1 SGHDT and CDR2 YYEEEE. CDR3 length: 15 amino acids. V shed 0 bases, J shed 6 bases, and the junction held 5 bases outside the gene matches. Full variable domain (outside the CDR3, taken from reference TRBV5-6 and TRBJ2-7): DAGVTQSPTHLIKTRGQQVTLRCSPKSGHDTVSWYQQALGQGPQFIFQYYEEEERQRGNFPDRFSGHQFPNYSSELNVNALLLGDSALYLCASSLGGQGAVEQYFGPGTRLTVT.

The chain has TRBV7-2 and TRBJ1-3; no definite D call. This CDR3 contains 13 residues. Germline CDR1 SGHTA, CDR2 FQGNSA. Trimming removed 5 bases from V and 2 bases from J, with 7 bases in between. The CDR3 DNA reads TGTGCCAGCAGCCCCCGAGCTGGAAACACCATATATTTT. As protein: CASSPRAGNTIYF.

The count of this clone is one. The V gene is TRBV7-3, the J gene TRBJ1-1; D remains unclear. CDR1 and CDR2 from the germline V gene are SGHTA and FQGTGA. V was cut by 5 bases and J by 4 bases, with 8 bases left in between. This CDR3 contains 12 residues. The CDR3 DNA reads TGTGCCAGCAGCCGGGGTAGCACTGAAGCTTTCTTT. Translated, it gives CASSRGSTEAFF.

V and J are TRBV5-1 and TRBJ1-5; D is uncertain. Germline loops: CDR1 SGHRS, CDR2 YFSETQ. The CDR3 runs 13 residues. The ends were cut back, 0 bases at V and 7 bases at J, with 8 bases in the middle. The CDR3 DNA is TGCGCCAGCAGCTTGGATGCGGGGCAGCCCCAGCATTTT. The encoded protein is CASSLDAGQPQHF. The full variable domain, with the rest looked up from reference TRBV5-1 and TRBJ1-5, is KAGVTQTPRYLIKTRGQQVTLSCSPISGHRSVSWYQQTPGQGLQFLFEYFSETQRNKGNFPGRFSGRQFSNSRSEMNVSTLELGDSALYLCASSLDAGQPQHFGDGTRLSIL.

V usage is TRBV10-3 and J usage is TRBJ2-3, with TRBD2 matching 9 bases. Germline assignment: CDR1 ENHRY and CDR2 SYGVKD. This CDR3 is 14 amino acids long. J was trimmed by 2 bases and V by 6 bases; bases with no gene match: 3. CDR3 DNA sequence: TGTGCCATCAGGGGACTAGCAGACACAGATACGCAGTATTTT. Translated, it gives CAIRGLADTDTQYF.

V gene TRBV5-4 combines with J gene TRBJ2-7; the match to TRBD1 covers 8 bases. Germline CDR1 is SGHNT and CDR2 is YYREEE (reference sequence). V gave up 4 bases and J gave up 3 bases; unmatched junction bases: 9. The CDR3 runs 15 residues. CDR3 amino acids: CASSPRTGTLYEQYF. The DNA of the CDR3 is TGTGCCAGCAGCCCCCGGACAGGGACCCTCTACGAGCAGTACTTC.

The rearrangement links TRBV18 to TRBJ2-7; D remains ambiguous. The CDR3 is made up of 17 amino acids. CDR1 and CDR2 (germline): KGHSH, LQKENI. With 0 bases removed from V and 1 base from J, the gap between germline ends came to 16 bases. In DNA, the CDR3 is TGTGCCAGCTCACCACCATTCAAAGGAGCCGGATCCTACGAGCAGTACTTC. Its translation is CASSPPFKGAGSYEQYF.

The rearrangement joins TRBV7-6 to TRBJ2-2; D is possibly TRBD2 (6 bases). This CDR3 comprises 15 residues. Looked up from germline, CDR1 is SGHVS and CDR2 is FNYEAQ. V gave up 1 base and J gave up 6 bases, with 12 bases separating them. The CDR3 loop is CASSLVPGRPGELFF. For the CDR3, the DNA is TGTGCCAGCAGCTTAGTTCCAGGGAGGCCCGGGGAGCTGTTTTTT.

The J gene is TRBJ1-1, the V gene TRBV5-4; TRBD1 matches at 7 bases. The V segment lost 0 bases and the J segment 7 bases; nucleotides outside the gene matches: 3. CDR3 length: 13 residues. Germline values: CDR1 SGHNT, CDR2 YYREEE (reference sequence). CDR3 region: CASSLETGNEAFF. The DNA of the CDR3 is TGTGCCAGCAGCTTGGAGACAGGGAATGAAGCTTTCTTT.